The 8 T cell receptor beta chains reported below all come from one sample, sequenced in a study of CD8 T cells in Susac syndrome. Random hexamers served to reverse transcribe roughly 0.45 to 1 ug RNA. MiXCR, applied by TCRdb to the immunoSEQ multiplex PCR reads, yields one record per CDR3 protein. The table shows 95,000 to 150,000 distinct CDR3 sequences, with approximately 96% occurring only once. The sequenced sample consisted of CD4+ T cells from PBMCs. Receptors were obtained from a human donor with Susac syndrome.

This clonotype was seen a single time. V and J are TRBV11-2 and TRBJ2-1, with 8 nucleotides matching TRBD1. The CDR3 consists of 15 residues. The germline CDR1 and CDR2 sequences are SGHAT and FQNNGV. V was clipped by 5 bases and J by 6 bases; unmatched bases: 9. CDR3 sequence reads: CASSVGPDRGNEQFF. CDR3 bases: TGTGCCAGCAGCGTCGGGCCAGACAGGGGCAATGAGCAGTTCTTC.

This clonotype was observed a handful of times. The J gene is TRBJ1-3, the V gene TRBV25-1; D is undetermined. The CDR3 totals 12 residues. Germline V CDR1 and CDR2: MGHDK, SYGVNS. V lost 9 bases to trimming and J lost 0 bases, with 6 bases between them. The CDR3 loop reads CASRSSGNTIYF. The CDR3 DNA follows: TGTGCCAGTCGTAGCTCTGGAAACACCATATATTTT.

The chain links TRBV7-2 to TRBJ2-1, with 14 bases identical to TRBD2. There are 17 residues in the CDR3. Germline V gene data show CDR1 as SGHTA and CDR2 as FQGNSA. After removal of 5 bases from V and 7 bases from J, the junction contained 10 bases not matched to a gene. This CDR3 is CASSPFAGTSGRNEQFF. The DNA of the CDR3 is TGTGCCAGCAGCCCCTTCGCCGGGACTAGCGGGAGAAATGAGCAGTTCTTC.

The chain has TRBV27 and TRBJ1-5, with D possibly TRBD1 on 6 matching bases. The V gene's germline CDR1 is MNHEY and CDR2 SMNVEV (reference sequence). V dropped 7 bases and J dropped 0 bases, with 19 bases sitting between them. CDR3 length: 17 residues. The DNA of the CDR3 is TGTGCCAGCAATGACAGGCCTCCATCCTATAGCAATCAGCCCCAGCATTTT. Translating it yields CASNDRPPSYSNQPQHF.

This chain joins TRBV3-1 and TRBJ2-3, with D unclear. CDR3 size: 13 residues. The germline gives CDR1 LGHDT, CDR2 YNNKEL (reference sequence). V was clipped by 1 base and J by 1 base, with 3 bases between them. The CDR3 nucleotides are TGTGCCAGCAGCCAAGCGGGCACAGATACGCAGTATTTT. Translated: CASSQAGTDTQYF.

The genes are TRBV20-1 and TRBJ1-1; 7 positions match TRBD1. The germline CDR1 and CDR2 sequences are DFQATT and SNEGSKA (reference sequence). CDR3 length: 14 residues. Trimming took 6 bases from V and 0 from J; bases not matched to a gene: 7. The CDR3: CSAQTGTVNTEAFF. In nucleotides, the CDR3 is TGCAGTGCCCAGACCGGGACAGTGAACACTGAAGCTTTCTTT.

This sequence joins TRBV2 and TRBJ2-1; 7 positions match TRBD2. This CDR3 region has 13 residues. From germline, CDR1 is SNHLY and CDR2 FYNNEI. J was trimmed by 9 bases and V by 6 bases; bases with no gene match: 8. The CDR3 reads CASRLLGGSEQFF. CDR3 coding DNA: TGTGCCAGCAGGCTCTTAGGCGGGAGTGAGCAGTTCTTC.

The rearrangement joins TRBV12-3 or TRBV12-4 to TRBJ2-7, with 8 bases identical to TRBD2. J was trimmed by 5 bases and V by 7 bases; bases with no gene match: 13. CDR3 length equals 15 residues. This chain's CDR3 is CASIRINREGHEQYF. CDR3 bases: TGTGCCAGCATCCGCATAAACCGGGAGGGCCACGAGCAGTACTTC.